This T cell receptor beta chain was found in a study of T-cell memory formation after mild COVID-19. The 5'RACE method, run with constant-segment primers, produced TCR alpha and TCR beta cDNA libraries (carrying sample barcodes and UMIs). TCRdb reanalysed the 5' RACE reads using MiXCR and keeps one entry per CDR3 protein. Of fewer than 350,000 distinct CDR3 sequences in the sample, around a sixth were seen once. V was pared by 3 bases and J by 6 bases, with 11 bases between. The CDR3 has 14 amino acids. Study-level points and caveats: Later expanders leaned CD4+, whereas clones that contracted between day 15 and 85 were balanced CD4/CD8. Cross-reactive memory appears to have joined, as suggested by some responding clones showing up in pre-infection memory. CD4+ clones that contracted lay mainly in CM and EM; CD8+ ones lay in EMRA.

This clonotype showed up just a few times. Antigen unknown. Specimen: PBMCs or a T cell subset sorted from them (not recorded which). This receptor was identified in a young man who had mild COVID-19 (a few samples of this study predate the infection). Cell type and time point are not known. This chain uses TRBV12-3 or TRBV12-4 with TRBJ2-2, with D possibly TRBD2 on 5 matching bases. The CDR3 sequence: CASSFAGEAGELFF. The CDR3 nucleotides are TGTGCCAGCAGTTTTGCGGGTGAGGCCGGGGAGCTGTTTTTT.